The 10 T cell receptor beta chains presented below share a single source sample, sequenced in a study of memory CD4+ T cells and cytomegalovirus serostatus. The sort gate was single viable CD3+CD4+CD8-CD45RO+ cells for memory CD4+ T cells. Profiled with immunoSEQ multiplex PCR; TCRdb holds only in-frame clones, not every one. The data hold 80,000 or so clones, with about 73% observed a single time. The sequenced material came from memory CD4+ T cells from blood. These receptors all come from an adult in good health and CMV-seropositive.

The rearrangement links TRBV6-4 to TRBJ2-3; no clear D. V lost 6 bases and J 0 bases, leaving 10 bases between the germline ends. This CDR3 comprises 14 residues. Germline V lookup: CDR1 MRHNA, CDR2 SNTAGT. CDR3 sequence: CASRPQTSTDTQYF. The CDR3 DNA follows: TGTGCCAGCAGGCCTCAGACTAGCACAGATACGCAGTATTTT.

Concerning this clone: Mismatch with germline at one junction end may stem from a read error. V usage is TRBV7-9 and J usage is TRBJ2-7, with 7 positions matching TRBD1. CDR1 and CDR2 from the germline V gene are SEHNR and FQNEAQ (reference sequence). CDR3 length: 14 amino acids. CDR3 sequence: CASRLDGTVYEQYF. As DNA, the CDR3 is TGTGCCAGCAGGTTAGACGGGACAGTCTACGAGCAGTACTTC.

The chain uses TRBV7-9 and TRBJ1-1; tentative D call: TRBD1 (6 bases). V lost 1 base, J lost 2 bases, and 8 bases lay in between. The CDR3 is made up of 14 amino acids. Looked up from germline, CDR1 is SEHNR and CDR2 is FQNEAQ (reference sequence). The CDR3 region has the DNA TGTGCCAGCAGCTTAGTGGACAGAAACACTGAAGCTTTCTTT. This encodes CASSLVDRNTEAFF.

This sequence joins TRBV4-3 and TRBJ1-6; D remains unclear. Germline values: CDR1 LGHNA, CDR2 YSLEER. V was trimmed by 3 bases and J by 6 bases, leaving 9 bases between them. The CDR3 is made up of 14 amino acids. The CDR3 region is CASSHRDPNSPLHF. CDR3 sequence (DNA): TGCGCCAGCAGCCACCGGGATCCTAATTCACCCCTCCACTTT.

DNA for the CDR3: TGTGCCAGCACCCTAGGACTAGCCTCAGATACGCAGTATTTT. Translating gives CASTLGLASDTQYF. V gene TRBV9 combines with J gene TRBJ2-3, with 8 bases lining up with TRBD2. The V and J ends lost 6 bases and 4 bases, in that order; junction bases with no gene match: 7. The CDR3 is 14 residues long. Looked up from germline, CDR1 is SGDLS and CDR2 is YYNGEE. Filled out from reference TRBV9 and TRBJ2-3, the complete variable domain reads DSGVTQTPKHLITATGQRVTLRCSPRSGDLSVYWYQQSLDQGLQFLIQYYNGEERAKGNILERFSAQQFPDLHSELNLSSLELGDSALYFCASTLGLASDTQYFGPGTRLTVL.

The gene calls are TRBV6-5 and TRBJ1-1, with TRBD1 identical over 8 bases. Germline CDR1 reads MNHEY; CDR2 reads SVGAGI. The CDR3 length is 12 residues. The ends lost 6 bases at V and 11 bases at J; junction bases unmatched: 8. CDR3 sequence (DNA): TGTGCCAGCAGGTCAACGACAGGGGAGGCTTTCTTT. Amino acid sequence: CASRSTTGEAFF.

As concerns this clone: Since a much larger clone is just one base distant, this may be a read error. Other nucleotide sequences from this sample produce the same CDR3. This chain joins TRBV4-1 and TRBJ1-5; D not certain. The CDR3 has 13 residues. Germline V lookup: CDR1 MGHRA, CDR2 YSYEKL. V was pared by 1 base and J by 5 bases, with 6 bases between. CDR3 nucleotide sequence: TGCGCCAGCAGCCAAGGGAGGGATCAGCCCCAGCATTTT. It encodes CASSQGRDQPQHF.

This chain joins TRBV5-6 and TRBJ1-5; D ambiguous. The CDR3 sequence is 12 residues long. Trimming shortened V by 4 bases and J by 10 bases, and 12 bases separated the two germline ends. Germline V gene data show CDR1 as SGHDT and CDR2 as YYEEEE. The CDR3, as DNA: TGTGCCAGCAGCGTCTCCGCGGGCCCCCAGCATTTT. This encodes CASSVSAGPQHF.

This clone was detected a few times. The chain has TRBV15 and TRBJ1-1; D remains unclear. Germline CDR1 reads LNHNV; CDR2 reads YYDKDF (reference sequence). Trimming left V 1 base short and J 0 bases short, with 3 bases between. CDR3 size: 13 residues. The CDR3 DNA follows: TGTGCCACCAGCAGAGCCGTGAACACTGAAGCTTTCTTT. It specifies CATSRAVNTEAFF.

This clone showed up just once. This chain links TRBV5-8 with TRBJ2-3; D is perhaps TRBD1 (5 bases). CDR1 is SGHTS and CDR2 is YDEGEE in the germline V gene. The CDR3 contains 16 residues. Deletions cut 0 bases from V and 0 bases from J, with 11 bases between. This CDR3 reads CASSLAGFHSTDTQYF. The CDR3 DNA reads as TGTGCCAGCAGCTTGGCAGGGTTCCATAGCACAGATACGCAGTATTTT.